The 31 T cell receptor beta chains below come from one sample, sequenced in a study of CD8 T cells in Susac syndrome. RNA was extracted with the RNeasy kit, and a quantity of about 0.5 to 1 ug was reverse transcribed using random hexamers. Each CDR3 protein is one row after TCRdb ran MiXCR on the immunoSEQ multiplex PCR reads. The table lists 160,000 or so distinct CDR3 sequences, less than 97% of them singletons. The sequencing sample was made of CD8+ T cells from PBMCs. These receptor sequences come from a human donor with multiple sclerosis.

This chain links TRBV15 with TRBJ2-7, with 7 bases lining up with TRBD1. The CDR3 has 16 residues. CDR1 LNHNV and CDR2 YYDKDF come from the germline V gene (reference sequence). Trimming at V came to 2 bases and at J to 0 bases, leaving 7 bases not matched to a gene. In DNA, the CDR3 is TGTGCCACCAGCAGAAATCCCGGGACAGCCTCCTACGAGCAGTACTTC. This gives the protein CATSRNPGTASYEQYF.

The chain couples TRBV4-1 to TRBJ2-6; D unresolved. Germline CDR1 is MGHRA and CDR2 is YSYEKL. There are 15 residues in the CDR3. V dropped 1 base and J dropped 0 bases, with 4 bases sitting between them. As DNA, the CDR3 is TGCGCCAGCAGCCAAGTTGTCTCTGGGGCCAACGTCCTGACTTTC. As protein: CASSQVVSGANVLTF.

The rearrangement links TRBV19 to TRBJ1-1; D not resolved. The CDR3 extends over 14 amino acids. Germline values: CDR1 LNHDA, CDR2 SQIVND (reference sequence). With 1 base removed from V and 4 bases from J, the gap between germline ends came to 10 bases. As DNA, the CDR3 is TGTGCCAGTAGTATAGGGTGGGTAGGCACTGAAGCTTTCTTT. Amino acids: CASSIGWVGTEAFF.

With regard to this clonotype: Sequence at one end of the junction differs from germline and may be a read error. V gene TRBV12-5 combines with J gene TRBJ1-2; D call uncertain. Germline values: CDR1 LGHNT, CDR2 FRNRAP. This CDR3 contains 11 residues. The CDR3 is CASGFGSPTLF. The CDR3 DNA is TGTGCTAGTGGTTTCGGTAGTCCGACCCTCTTC.

This chain links TRBV12-3 or TRBV12-4 with TRBJ2-1, with 9 bases aligning to TRBD1. The V gene end was trimmed by 6 bases and the J gene end by 7 bases; junction bases not matched to a gene: 7. CDR3 length equals 14 residues. CDR3 loop: CASRRAGTGNEQFF. The CDR3 DNA reads TGTGCCAGCAGAAGGGCCGGGACAGGGAATGAGCAGTTCTTC.

The rearrangement joins TRBV29-1 to TRBJ2-3; TRBD1 agrees at 10 bases. Germline assignment: CDR1 SQVTM and CDR2 ANQGSEA. This CDR3 is 14 amino acids long. The V and J ends lost 3 bases and 7 bases, in that order; junction bases with no gene match: 7. The CDR3 sequence: CSVDPRDRGHTQYF. DNA of the CDR3: TGCAGCGTTGACCCACGGGACAGGGGTCATACGCAGTATTTT.

The V gene is TRBV9, the J gene TRBJ2-2, with D perhaps assigned TRBD1 or TRBD2 (5 bases each). Trimming removed 3 bases at V and 3 bases at J, with 15 bases between. This CDR3 is built from 16 residues. CDR1 SGDLS and CDR2 YYNGEE come from the germline V gene. The CDR3 loop reads CASSERGEGHTGELFF. CDR3 nucleotides: TGTGCCAGCAGCGAGAGGGGAGAAGGGCACACCGGGGAGCTGTTTTTT.

This chain's CDR3 is CASSQPGRATNEKLFF. CDR3 DNA sequence: TGCGCCAGCAGCCAGCCCGGGAGGGCAACTAATGAAAAACTGTTTTTT. The chain recombines TRBV4-1 with TRBJ1-4; no clear D. V dropped 3 bases and J dropped 0 bases, with 11 bases sitting between them. Germline V gene data show CDR1 as MGHRA and CDR2 as YSYEKL. The CDR3 has 16 residues.

This sequence joins TRBV27 and TRBJ2-5; D remains ambiguous. V was cut by 4 bases and J by 1 base, with 7 bases left in between. Germline CDR1 reads MNHEY; CDR2 reads SMNVEV (reference sequence). CDR3 length: 13 residues. The CDR3 spells CASSSLGQETQYF. The DNA of the CDR3 is TGTGCCAGCAGTTCCCTTGGCCAAGAGACCCAGTACTTC.

The chain couples TRBV27 to TRBJ2-1, with D perhaps TRBD1 (6 bases). V dropped 7 bases and J dropped 0 bases, with 13 bases sitting between them. CDR3 length: 15 amino acids. Germline CDR1 MNHEY, CDR2 SMNVEV (reference sequence). CDR3 amino acids: CASTRTDNSYNEQFF. The CDR3 DNA reads as TGTGCCAGCACCCGGACAGACAACTCCTACAATGAGCAGTTCTTC.

V and J are TRBV7-9 and TRBJ2-3; D gene unclear. CDR3 length equals 19 residues. Looked up from germline, CDR1 is SEHNR and CDR2 is FQNEAQ (reference sequence). Trimming removed 1 base at V and 4 bases at J, with 24 bases between. This CDR3 is CASSLGKARPLAPSDTQYF. CDR3 DNA: TGTGCCAGCAGCTTAGGAAAGGCTCGGCCCCTCGCCCCCTCAGATACGCAGTATTTT. The variable domain in full, with the rest retrieved from reference TRBV7-9 and TRBJ2-3, is DTGVSQNPRHKITKRGQNVTFRCDPISEHNRLYWYRQTLGQGPEFLTYFQNEAQLEKSRLLSDRFSAERPKGSFSTLEIQRTEQGDSAMYLCASSLGKARPLAPSDTQYFGPGTRLTVL.

V is TRBV27 and J is TRBJ1-1; D is unresolved. CDR3 length: 14 amino acids. Looked up from germline, CDR1 is MNHEY and CDR2 is SMNVEV (reference sequence). V lost 4 bases and J 4 bases, leaving 13 bases between the germline ends. The CDR3 protein is CASSSFSVATEAFF. CDR3 coding DNA: TGTGCCAGCAGTTCATTCTCGGTGGCCACTGAAGCTTTCTTT.

The chain employs TRBV27 and TRBJ2-4; no firm D call. Germline V CDR1 and CDR2: MNHEY, SMNVEV (reference sequence). This CDR3 contains 17 residues. V was trimmed by 6 bases and J by 0 bases, leaving 18 bases between them. The CDR3 protein is CASSPTSAAIAKNIQYF. In DNA, the CDR3 is TGTGCCAGCAGCCCCACCTCGGCGGCAATAGCCAAAAACATTCAGTACTTC.

The chain carries TRBV20-1 and TRBJ1-5; TRBD1 agrees at 8 bases. V gave up 3 bases and J gave up 0 bases; unmatched junction bases: 4. Germline loops: CDR1 DFQATT, CDR2 SNEGSKA (reference sequence). This CDR3 has 15 amino acids. This chain's CDR3 is CSARDREPSNQPQHF. Written as DNA, the CDR3 is TGCAGTGCTAGGGACAGGGAACCTAGCAATCAGCCCCAGCATTTT.

This clonotype has more than one count but fewer than ten. The chain has TRBV19 and TRBJ2-3; unclear D gene. CDR1 and CDR2 (germline): LNHDA, SQIVND (reference sequence). The V end was cut by 6 bases, the J end by 2 bases, with 3 bases between. This CDR3 has 11 residues. This CDR3 reads CASRNTDTQYF. The CDR3 bases are TGTGCCAGTAGAAACACAGATACGCAGTATTTT.

The chain has TRBV27 and TRBJ2-7; D unresolved. The V gene lost 3 bases and the J gene lost 2 bases, with 8 bases spanning the gap. CDR1 is MNHEY and CDR2 is SMNVEV in the germline V gene (reference sequence). This CDR3 is built from 13 residues. Here the CDR3 DNA reads TGTGCCAGCAGTTTGACACCAACCTACGAGCAGTACTTC. Translation gives CASSLTPTYEQYF.

The V and J genes are TRBV9 and TRBJ2-1, with 8 bases matching TRBD2. The CDR3 totals 17 residues. Per germline, CDR1 SGDLS and CDR2 YYNGEE. J lost 4 bases, V lost 3 bases, and 12 bases had no gene match. In DNA, the CDR3 is TGTGCCAGCAGCGCAGCAACGGGACTAGAGGTGTACAATGAGCAGTTCTTC. Translating it yields CASSAATGLEVYNEQFF. Based on the CDR3 plus reference TRBV9 and TRBJ2-1, the full variable domain is DSGVTQTPKHLITATGQRVTLRCSPRSGDLSVYWYQQSLDQGLQFLIQYYNGEERAKGNILERFSAQQFPDLHSELNLSSLELGDSALYFCASSAATGLEVYNEQFFGPGTRLTVL.

The V call is TRBV15, the J call TRBJ2-1; no clear D gene. V was trimmed by 0 bases and J by 10 bases, leaving 13 bases between them. The CDR3 is made up of 14 amino acids. Germline V CDR1 and CDR2: LNHNV, YYDKDF (reference sequence). The CDR3 sequence is CATSRDLPGQEQFF. The CDR3 coding sequence is TGTGCCACCAGCAGAGATTTGCCAGGCCAGGAGCAGTTCTTC.

CDR3 bases: TGTGCCAGCAGCTACCCGACAGGGGTTGCTTCTTGGGAGACCCAGTACTTC. Translated: CASSYPTGVASWETQYF. The chain carries TRBV7-9 and TRBJ2-5; 8 bases agree with TRBD1. The CDR3 is 17 amino acids. V lost 4 bases, J lost 5 bases, and 15 bases stayed unmatched. Per germline, CDR1 SEHNR and CDR2 FQNEAQ (reference sequence).

V usage is TRBV19 and J usage is TRBJ2-7; possible D gene TRBD1, 6 bases. V gave up 4 bases and J gave up 2 bases, with 21 bases separating them. Per the germline V gene, CDR1 is LNHDA and CDR2 is SQIVND (reference sequence). The CDR3 spans 17 residues. CDR3 DNA: TGTGCCAGTAGTACGTCCCTCTTCGGGACACCTCCCTACGAGCAGTACTTC. It codes for CASSTSLFGTPPYEQYF. The full variable domain, with the rest looked up from reference TRBV19 and TRBJ2-7, is DGGITQSPKYLFRKEGQNVTLSCEQNLNHDAMYWYRQDPGQGLRLIYYSQIVNDFQKGDIAEGYSVSREKKESFPLTVTSAQKNPTAFYLCASSTSLFGTPPYEQYFGPGTRLTVT.

This clonotype was seen just once. In DNA form, the CDR3 reads TGTGCCAGCACCGCTGGTCTTGGAGGCAATCAGCCCCAGCATTTT. Amino acids: CASTAGLGGNQPQHF. This chain uses TRBV27 with TRBJ1-5; D not resolved. The germline V gene has CDR1 MNHEY and CDR2 SMNVEV (reference sequence). Trimming removed 7 bases at V and 2 bases at J, with 15 bases between. This CDR3 spans 15 amino acids.

The rearrangement joins TRBV29-1 to TRBJ2-5, with TRBD1 matching 8 bases. The ends lost 6 bases at V and 5 bases at J; junction bases unmatched: 5. This CDR3 has 12 amino acids. The germline V gene encodes CDR1 SQVTM and CDR2 ANQGSEA. CDR3 in DNA: TGCAGCGTCTCAGGGGGCCGGGAGACCCAGTACTTC. Its protein product is CSVSGGRETQYF.

This clonotype occurred once. The chain is built from TRBV29-1 and TRBJ1-1; D may be TRBD1 (5 bases). From germline, CDR1 is SQVTM and CDR2 ANQGSEA. The CDR3 has 15 residues. With 2 bases removed from V and 0 bases from J, the gap between germline ends came to 13 bases. CDR3 amino acids: CSVESPQGLNTEAFF. The DNA of the CDR3 is TGCAGCGTTGAATCCCCCCAGGGTCTGAACACTGAAGCTTTCTTT.

The chain is built from TRBV4-1 and TRBJ2-7, with a tentative D call TRBD2 (6 bases). The length of the CDR3 is 17 residues. Trimming shortened V by 0 bases and J by 2 bases, and 17 bases separated the two germline ends. The V gene's germline CDR1 is MGHRA and CDR2 YSYEKL. CDR3 coding DNA: TGCGCCAGCAGCCAAGATGATTACTGGGAGGTTCCCTACGAGCAGTACTTC. Residues: CASSQDDYWEVPYEQYF.

The chain is built from TRBV11-2 and TRBJ1-5; D gene unclear. V dropped 1 base and J dropped 6 bases, with 16 bases sitting between them. CDR1 and CDR2 from the germline V gene are SGHAT and FQNNGV. CDR3 length equals 16 residues. In DNA, the CDR3 is TGTGCCAGCAGCTTAGGGCCCTCTAATGATGGTCAGCCCCAGCATTTT. Protein product: CASSLGPSNDGQPQHF.

The chain uses TRBV20-1 and TRBJ2-4; TRBD1 matches at 8 bases. The V gene end was trimmed by 8 bases and the J gene end by 1 base; junction bases not matched to a gene: 10. This CDR3 comprises 15 residues. Germline CDR1 DFQATT, CDR2 SNEGSKA (reference sequence). CDR3 nucleotide sequence: TGCAGTTCAAGGGAGACAGGGGAGGCCAAAAACATTCAGTACTTC. The encoded protein is CSSRETGEAKNIQYF.

The chain recombines TRBV27 with TRBJ2-3; 11 bases are a match to TRBD1. CDR1 and CDR2 from the germline V gene are MNHEY and SMNVEV (reference sequence). The trim removed 3 bases at V and 1 base at J, leaving 6 bases unmatched. This CDR3 spans 17 amino acids. CDR3 DNA sequence: TGTGCCAGCAGTTTGGGACAGGGGGTCTTTGGCACAGATACGCAGTATTTT. This gives the protein CASSLGQGVFGTDTQYF.

The chain is built from TRBV29-1 and TRBJ1-2, with 7 bases aligning to TRBD1. The CDR3 runs to 13 residues. The V and J ends lost 4 bases and 7 bases, in that order; junction bases with no gene match: 9. Germline V gene sequence: CDR1 SQVTM, CDR2 ANQGSEA. The CDR3 nucleotides are TGCAGCGTTGCTAGGGGGCTAACCGGTGGCTACACCTTC. Encoded protein: CSVARGLTGGYTF.

This rearrangement joins TRBV20-1 to TRBJ1-6, with no clear D. CDR1 is DFQATT, CDR2 SNEGSKA, per germline (reference sequence). Between the trimmed V and J ends, which lost 6 bases and 9 bases, there was a span of 12 bases. CDR3 size: 12 residues. CDR3 sequence reads: CSAGKMGSPLHF. CDR3 bases: TGCAGTGCAGGGAAAATGGGTTCACCCCTCCACTTT.

This chain links TRBV3-1 with TRBJ2-1; D remains unclear. This CDR3 has 17 residues. Germline V lookup: CDR1 LGHDT, CDR2 YNNKEL (reference sequence). The ends were cut back, 0 bases at V and 12 bases at J, with 24 bases in the middle. CDR3 sequence: CASSQDGREAPWRRQFF. The CDR3 nucleotides read TGTGCCAGCAGCCAAGACGGACGAGAGGCGCCCTGGCGAAGGCAGTTCTTC.

The chain recombines TRBV28 with TRBJ2-1; D ambiguous. The CDR3 runs to 12 residues. Trimming stripped 3 bases from V and 7 bases from J, with 7 bases between. Germline-derived CDR1 and CDR2 are MDHEN and SYDVKM. The chain's CDR3 is CASSFLGNEQFF. In DNA, the CDR3 is TGTGCCAGCAGTTTCTTGGGAAATGAGCAGTTCTTC.